This T cell receptor (beta chain) was documented in a study of blood T cell repertoires in COVID-19. Study-level background: From the United States, Italy and Spain came samples of acute and convalescent COVID-19.

Per the original data handling: The assay estimated nucleated cells by amplifying reference gene primers. The protocol was immunoSEQ multiplex PCR, while the TCRdb copy is restricted to in-frame clones and leaves out a portion. The DNA was the basis for D and trimming; V, J and clone size are from that table. This table holds 450,000 to 500,000 clones, more than 85% found once. This clone was seen only once. The cohort comprised adults aged 18 to 89 years residing in about 25 US areas. Cohorts were determined from participant-reported clinical history. V shed 3 bases, J shed 12 bases, and the junction held 10 bases outside the gene matches. CDR3 length: 14 residues. Germline V lookup: CDR1 SGHTA, CDR2 FQGNSA.

The TCR was taken from an older woman who had recovered from COVID-19. The V and J genes are TRBV7-2 and TRBJ2-1, with 8 bases that match TRBD2. Material: PBMCs or T cells enriched from blood (not recorded which). CDR3 sequence reads: CASSFQEPGLGQFF. As DNA, the CDR3 is TGTGCCAGCAGCTTTCAAGAACCGGGACTAGGGCAGTTCTTC.